This passage covers 20 T cell receptor beta chains from one sample sequenced in a study of T cell repertoires in cytomegalovirus infection. TCRdb independently ran MiXCR on the reads; one entry per CDR3 protein. Among under 150,000 distinct CDR3 sequences listed, 7% to 9.5% were seen once. The specimen was PBMCs. These receptors came from a human donor in good health (CMV status not recorded). Some clones in this sample may be carry-over from other donors' samples.

This clonotype came up many times. The chain links TRBV7-9 to TRBJ2-1; tentative D call: TRBD1 (5 bases). The ends were cut back, 0 bases at V and 9 bases at J, with 15 bases in the middle. CDR1 SEHNR and CDR2 FQNEAQ come from the germline V gene (reference sequence). This CDR3 comprises 15 residues. CDR3 nucleotides: TGTGCCAGCAGCTTAGCCTCTGGGGCCGGTGGTGAGCAGTTCTTC. Protein: CASSLASGAGGEQFF.

Of note for this clonotype: A much larger clonotype is one base distant, so this may be a read error. The rearrangement uses TRBV24-1 and TRBJ1-1, with D unclear. Germline V gene sequence: CDR1 KGHDR, CDR2 SFDVKD. This CDR3 is built from 14 residues. With 4 bases removed from V and 7 bases from J, the gap between germline ends came to 15 bases. The CDR3 DNA is TGTGCCACCAGTGACGCAACGAGGGCGAATGAAGCTTTCTTT. Protein product: CATSDATRANEAFF.

The rearrangement joins TRBV20-1 to TRBJ1-4, with no clear D. Germline CDR1 is DFQATT and CDR2 is SNEGSKA (reference sequence). The germline V and J ends were trimmed by 6 bases and 5 bases, with 13 bases remaining between them. The CDR3 contains 13 residues. DNA of the CDR3: TGCAGTGCGAATACAGCGGGGAATGAAAAACTGTTTTTT. Protein: CSANTAGNEKLFF.

The rearrangement uses TRBV3-1 and TRBJ1-2, with 7 bases identical to TRBD1. This CDR3 has 13 residues. V lost 3 bases, J lost 7 bases, and 5 bases stayed unmatched. In germline, CDR1 is LGHDT, CDR2 YNNKEL (reference sequence). The CDR3 nucleotides are TGTGCCAGCAGCCAGGACAGGAGACTTGGCTACACCTTC. Its protein is CASSQDRRLGYTF.

This clonotype was seen repeatedly, ten times or more. The genes are TRBV15 and TRBJ1-5, with no clear D. The CDR3 extends over 12 amino acids. The V gene's germline CDR1 is LNHNV and CDR2 YYDKDF (reference sequence). V was trimmed by 0 bases and J by 6 bases, leaving 3 bases between them. This CDR3 reads CATSRDRQPQHF. The CDR3 DNA reads as TGTGCCACCAGCAGAGATCGTCAGCCCCAGCATTTT.

This clonotype qualifies as medium-sized. CDR3 in amino acids: CASSQYQRTPTDTQYF. The CDR3 DNA follows: TGTGCCAGCAGTCAATATCAGCGGACCCCCACAGATACGCAGTATTTT. This rearrangement joins TRBV7-9 to TRBJ2-3; possibly TRBD2 for D (5 bases). The germline gives CDR1 SEHNR, CDR2 FQNEAQ (reference sequence). The V end lost 6 bases, the J end lost 2 bases, and 18 bases lay between the germline ends. The CDR3 has 16 amino acids.

This clonotype was recorded many times. This chain uses TRBV6-5 with TRBJ2-1, with 11 bases that match TRBD2. Germline lookup yields CDR1 MNHEY and CDR2 SVGAGI. The length of the CDR3 is 14 residues. J was trimmed by 10 bases and V by 6 bases; bases with no gene match: 8. CDR3 in DNA: TGTGCCAGCAGCGTTAGCGGGGGGGCCCGAGAGCAGTTCTTC. It codes for CASSVSGGAREQFF.

This clonotype has a count of ten or more. The CDR3 DNA follows: TGCAGTGCCGCGGGACAGGCGATGAACACTGAAGCTTTCTTT. Protein product: CSAAGQAMNTEAFF. This sequence joins TRBV20-1 and TRBJ1-1, with TRBD1 identical over 8 bases. J lost 0 bases, V lost 6 bases, and 6 bases had no gene match. Germline V gene sequence: CDR1 DFQATT, CDR2 SNEGSKA (reference sequence). The CDR3 is 14 residues long.

This rearrangement joins TRBV2 to TRBJ1-5, with D possibly matching TRBD1 (6 bases). The CDR3 is 15 residues long. Germline V CDR1 and CDR2: SNHLY, FYNNEI. V gave up 2 bases and J gave up 4 bases, with 12 bases separating them. This CDR3 is CASSESGQHNQPQHF. As DNA, the CDR3 is TGTGCCAGCAGTGAAAGCGGACAGCATAATCAGCCCCAGCATTTT.

There are many counts of this clonotype. The chain combines TRBV12-5 with TRBJ2-1; D not resolved. This CDR3 has 12 residues. V was trimmed by 8 bases and J by 2 bases, leaving 7 bases between them. CDR1 is LGHNT and CDR2 is FRNRAP in the germline V gene. This chain's CDR3 is CASIPAYNEQFF. DNA of the CDR3: TGTGCTAGTATCCCCGCCTACAATGAGCAGTTCTTC.

In its sample, this clonotype was seen many times. The rearrangement joins TRBV25-1 to TRBJ2-5; possibly TRBD2 for D (6 bases). Germline values: CDR1 MGHDK, CDR2 SYGVNS. The ends were cut back, 3 bases at V and 6 bases at J, with 11 bases in the middle. The CDR3 has 13 amino acids. The CDR3 region is CASSEEGSKTQYF. CDR3 in DNA: TGTGCCAGCAGTGAGGAGGGGTCAAAGACCCAGTACTTC.

In its sample, this clonotype was seen a few times. V is TRBV24-1 and J is TRBJ2-1, with D uncertain. Germline-derived CDR1 and CDR2 are KGHDR and SFDVKD. V dropped 0 bases and J dropped 6 bases, with 2 bases sitting between them. The CDR3 sequence is 12 residues long. The CDR3 sequence: CATSDLRNEQFF. DNA of the CDR3: TGTGCCACCAGTGATTTGCGCAATGAGCAGTTCTTC.

This clonotype was recorded at least ten times. The chain joins TRBV7-2 to TRBJ2-3; TRBD2 might be the D (5 bases). The V end was cut by 5 bases, the J end by 2 bases, with 11 bases between. CDR3 length equals 14 residues. Looked up from germline, CDR1 is SGHTA and CDR2 is FQGNSA. CDR3 amino acids: CASSPPGFTDTQYF. The CDR3 bases are TGTGCCAGCAGCCCCCCGGGATTCACAGATACGCAGTATTTT.

There are many counts of this clonotype. The rearrangement links TRBV10-3 to TRBJ1-5, with a tentative D call TRBD1 (5 bases). V was clipped by 2 bases and J by 0 bases, with 8 bases between them. Per the germline V gene, CDR1 is ENHRY and CDR2 is SYGVKD. The CDR3 is 15 residues long. The CDR3 bases are TGTGCCATCAGTGAGAGAGGGGTTAGCAATCAGCCCCAGCATTTT. Protein product: CAISERGVSNQPQHF.

This chain uses TRBV28 with TRBJ1-6; 7 bases are shared with TRBD1. V shed 2 bases and J 10 bases; nucleotides not matched to a gene: 17. The CDR3 has 18 amino acids. CDR1 and CDR2 (germline): MDHEN, SYDVKM. In nucleotides, the CDR3 is TGTGCCAGCAGTTTACAGCGGGCCGGACAGGTTCGTGAGTCACCCCTCCACTTT. Translated: CASSLQRAGQVRESPLHF.

The chain joins TRBV20-1 to TRBJ2-7, with unresolved D. Germline assignment: CDR1 DFQATT and CDR2 SNEGSKA (reference sequence). The CDR3 covers 14 residues. V lost 3 bases to trimming and J lost 6 bases, with 18 bases between them. DNA of the CDR3: TGCAGTGCTAGCCCGGCCGTTGCCCTAGGCGAGCAGTACTTC. It yields the protein CSASPAVALGEQYF.

The V gene is TRBV15, the J gene TRBJ2-5; D may correspond to TRBD1 or TRBD2 (5 bases each). Germline V lookup: CDR1 LNHNV, CDR2 YYDKDF (reference sequence). With 5 bases removed from V and 5 bases from J, the gap between germline ends came to 15 bases. This CDR3 region has 14 residues. The CDR3 loop reads CATSVGPRGETQYF. As DNA, the CDR3 is TGTGCCACCAGCGTGGGCCCCCGGGGCGAGACCCAGTACTTC.

The chain is built from TRBV12-3 or TRBV12-4 and TRBJ1-1; D uncertain. V lost 0 bases and J lost 8, with 16 bases in between. CDR3 length: 15 residues. CDR3 region: CASSLASKGMNEAFF. CDR3 bases: TGTGCCAGCAGTTTAGCATCGAAAGGTATGAACGAAGCTTTCTTT.

This chain joins TRBV10-3 and TRBJ2-3; D is perhaps TRBD1 (5 bases). The CDR3 has 14 amino acids. V lost 4 bases to trimming and J lost 0 bases, with 8 bases between them. In germline, CDR1 is ENHRY, CDR2 SYGVKD. This CDR3 reads CAISVTVSTDTQYF. The CDR3, as DNA: TGTGCCATCAGTGTGACAGTTAGCACAGATACGCAGTATTTT.

This clonotype was detected a few times. The chain joins TRBV14 to TRBJ2-7; D may match TRBD1 or TRBD2 (6 bases each). Germline V gene data show CDR1 as SGHDN and CDR2 as FVKESK. The CDR3 runs to 13 residues. V lost 3 bases to trimming and J lost 5 bases, with 11 bases between them. CDR3 loop: CASSHRGGHEQYF. The DNA of the CDR3 is TGTGCCAGCAGCCACAGGGGAGGTCACGAGCAGTACTTC.